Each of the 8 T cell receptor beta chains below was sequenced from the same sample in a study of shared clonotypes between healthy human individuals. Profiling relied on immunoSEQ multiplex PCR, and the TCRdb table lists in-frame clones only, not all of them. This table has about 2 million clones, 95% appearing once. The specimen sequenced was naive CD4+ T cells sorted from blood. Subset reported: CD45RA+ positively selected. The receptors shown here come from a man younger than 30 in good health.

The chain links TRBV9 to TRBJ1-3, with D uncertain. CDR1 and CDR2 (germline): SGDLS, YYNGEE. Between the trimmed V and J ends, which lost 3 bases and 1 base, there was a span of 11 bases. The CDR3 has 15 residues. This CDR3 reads CASSAELWSGNTIYF. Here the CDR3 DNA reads TGTGCCAGCAGCGCCGAGTTGTGGTCTGGAAACACCATATATTTT.

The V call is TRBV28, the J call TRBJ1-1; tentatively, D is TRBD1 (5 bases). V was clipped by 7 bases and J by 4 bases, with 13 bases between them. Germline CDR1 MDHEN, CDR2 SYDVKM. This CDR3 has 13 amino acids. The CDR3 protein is CASTRGGGTEAFF. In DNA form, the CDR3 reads TGTGCCAGCACCCGCGGCGGGGGCACTGAAGCTTTCTTT.

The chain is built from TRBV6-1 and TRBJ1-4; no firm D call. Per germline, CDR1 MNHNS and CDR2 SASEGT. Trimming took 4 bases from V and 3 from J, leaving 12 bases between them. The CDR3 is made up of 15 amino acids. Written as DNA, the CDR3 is TGTGCCAGCAGTGGCCGTGGGTCGGCTAATGAAAAACTGTTTTTT. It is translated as CASSGRGSANEKLFF.

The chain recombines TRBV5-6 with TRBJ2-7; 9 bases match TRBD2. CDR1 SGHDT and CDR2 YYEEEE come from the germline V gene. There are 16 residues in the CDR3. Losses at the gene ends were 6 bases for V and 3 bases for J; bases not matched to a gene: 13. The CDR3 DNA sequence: TGTGCCAGCACCCACCTCGCCGCTAGCGGGGTCTACGAGCAGTACTTC. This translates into CASTHLAASGVYEQYF.

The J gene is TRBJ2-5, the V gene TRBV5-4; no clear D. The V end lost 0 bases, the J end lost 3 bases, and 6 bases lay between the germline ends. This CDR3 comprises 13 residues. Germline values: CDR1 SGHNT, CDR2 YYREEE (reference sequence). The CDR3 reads CASSLATEETQYF. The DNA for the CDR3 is TGTGCCAGCAGCTTGGCAACTGAAGAGACCCAGTACTTC.

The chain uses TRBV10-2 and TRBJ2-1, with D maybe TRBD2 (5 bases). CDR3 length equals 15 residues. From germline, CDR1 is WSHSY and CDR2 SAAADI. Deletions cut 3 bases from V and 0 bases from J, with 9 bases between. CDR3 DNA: TGCGCCAGCAGTGACACGGGGAGCTCCTACAATGAGCAGTTCTTC. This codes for CASSDTGSSYNEQFF.

The chain's CDR3 is CASSSGGLYNEQFF. Here the CDR3 DNA reads TGCGCCAGCAGTAGCGGGGGCCTCTACAATGAGCAGTTCTTC. This rearrangement joins TRBV5-1 to TRBJ2-1, with 9 bases lining up with TRBD2. The CDR3 contains 14 residues. Germline values: CDR1 SGHRS, CDR2 YFSETQ. Trimming removed 5 bases from V and 3 bases from J; junction bases left unmatched: 3.

For the CDR3, the DNA is TGTGCCACCGAAAGGGCCGCCTATGGCTACACCTTC. This encodes CATERAAYGYTF. The chain carries TRBV9 and TRBJ1-2; no definite D call. V dropped 9 bases and J dropped 4 bases, with 13 bases sitting between them. Germline V CDR1 and CDR2: SGDLS, YYNGEE. The CDR3 is 12 amino acids.